The clone carrying this T cell receptor (beta chain) came up a few times. Its antigen is still unknown. The investigators amplified TCR beta CDR3 regions from RNA transcripts. TCR CDR3 underwent first-round RT-PCR with the HTBI primer set. From the multiplex PCR reads, TCRdb called clonotypes with MiXCR, one entry per CDR3 protein. The sample shows some 600,000 distinct CDR3 sequences, roughly 13% of them seen only once. This specimen belongs to a study of T cells in Graves' hyperthyroidism and ophthalmopathy. Overall study context: Blood from the periphery was taken at initial diagnosis, before any treatment.

The CDR3 is 15 amino acids. Germline V lookup: CDR1 SGDLS, CDR2 YYNGEE. Trimming cost V 2 bases and J 8 bases, with 16 bases left between them. Patients were excluded because of uncontrolled infection, other autoimmune disease, pregnancy or lactation. The blood was taken when hyperthyroidism was first diagnosed, before any ophthalmopathy symptoms showed up. Findings of the study overall: Blood shared most expanded thyroid clonotypes above 0.001.

This chain connects TRBV9 to TRBJ1-4; unclear D gene. The source material was blood. The receptor's source is a woman younger than 45 with Graves' hyperthyroidism that later progressed to Graves' ophthalmopathy. In DNA form, the CDR3 reads TGTGCCAGCAGCGTCCTTGGAGAGACTGAGGAAAAACTGTTTTTT. Translating gives CASSVLGETEEKLFF.